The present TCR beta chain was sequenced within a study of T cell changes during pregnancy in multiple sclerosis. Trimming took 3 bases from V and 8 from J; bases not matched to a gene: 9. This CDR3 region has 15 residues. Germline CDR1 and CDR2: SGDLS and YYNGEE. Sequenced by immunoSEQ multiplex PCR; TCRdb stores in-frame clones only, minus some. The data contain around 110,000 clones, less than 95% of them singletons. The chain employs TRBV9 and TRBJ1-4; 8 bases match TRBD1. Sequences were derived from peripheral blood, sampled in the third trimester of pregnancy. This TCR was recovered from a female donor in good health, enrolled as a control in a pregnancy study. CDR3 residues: CASSAWQGAGEKLFF. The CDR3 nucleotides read TGTGCCAGCAGCGCGTGGCAGGGGGCAGGGGAAAAACTGTTTTTT.